A single sample gave rise to the 3 T cell receptor beta chains below, sequenced in a study of blood T cells in healthy people across ages. Through a sample-barcoded 5' primer and a J-beta primer mix, a second PCR was run for roughly 6 to 12 cycles. TCRdb passed the 5' RACE reads through MiXCR, listing each CDR3 protein once. This table holds around 800,000 distinct CDR3 sequences, 62% found once. What was sequenced was blood. The receptors come from a man aged 25-45 years in good health.

The chain links TRBV5-1 to TRBJ2-3, with D unclear. This CDR3 comprises 14 residues. Trimming shortened V by 4 bases and J by 5 bases, and 14 bases separated the two germline ends. Germline V lookup: CDR1 SGHRS, CDR2 YFSETQ. DNA for the CDR3: TGCGCCAGCAGCCCCTTTTCTGCGAGAGATACGCAGTATTTT. As protein: CASSPFSARDTQYF.

This chain links TRBV3-1 with TRBJ2-1, with 7 nucleotides matching TRBD2. With V trimmed by 8 bases and J by 10 bases, 8 bases remained unmatched. Germline lookup yields CDR1 LGHDT and CDR2 YNNKEL (reference sequence). This CDR3 is built from 12 residues. The DNA for the CDR3 is TGTGCCAGCCGGCGTGGGGGAGGGGAGCAGTTCTTC. It codes for CASRRGGGEQFF.

The chain combines TRBV6-5 with TRBJ2-1; a possible D gene is TRBD1 (5 bases). In germline, CDR1 is MNHEY, CDR2 SVGAGI. V gave up 4 bases and J gave up 5 bases, with 18 bases separating them. The CDR3 has 16 amino acids. CDR3 in DNA: TGTGCCAGCAGTTGGGGCAGGGCACTCCTTGACAATGAGCAGTTCTTC. Protein product: CASSWGRALLDNEQFF.